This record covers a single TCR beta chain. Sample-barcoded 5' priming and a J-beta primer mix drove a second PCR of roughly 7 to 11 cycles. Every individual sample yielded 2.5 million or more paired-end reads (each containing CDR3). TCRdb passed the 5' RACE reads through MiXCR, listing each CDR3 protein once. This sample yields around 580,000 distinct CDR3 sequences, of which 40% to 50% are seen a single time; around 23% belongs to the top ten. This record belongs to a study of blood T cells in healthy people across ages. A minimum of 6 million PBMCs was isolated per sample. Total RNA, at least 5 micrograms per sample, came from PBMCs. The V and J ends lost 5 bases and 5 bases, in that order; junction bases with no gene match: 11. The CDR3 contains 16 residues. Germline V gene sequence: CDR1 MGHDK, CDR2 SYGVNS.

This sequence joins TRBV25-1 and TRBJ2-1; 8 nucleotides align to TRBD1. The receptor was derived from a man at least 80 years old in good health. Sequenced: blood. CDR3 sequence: CASSPFTGGIDNEQFF. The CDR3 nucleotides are TGTGCCAGCAGTCCTTTTACAGGGGGAATAGACAATGAGCAGTTCTTC.